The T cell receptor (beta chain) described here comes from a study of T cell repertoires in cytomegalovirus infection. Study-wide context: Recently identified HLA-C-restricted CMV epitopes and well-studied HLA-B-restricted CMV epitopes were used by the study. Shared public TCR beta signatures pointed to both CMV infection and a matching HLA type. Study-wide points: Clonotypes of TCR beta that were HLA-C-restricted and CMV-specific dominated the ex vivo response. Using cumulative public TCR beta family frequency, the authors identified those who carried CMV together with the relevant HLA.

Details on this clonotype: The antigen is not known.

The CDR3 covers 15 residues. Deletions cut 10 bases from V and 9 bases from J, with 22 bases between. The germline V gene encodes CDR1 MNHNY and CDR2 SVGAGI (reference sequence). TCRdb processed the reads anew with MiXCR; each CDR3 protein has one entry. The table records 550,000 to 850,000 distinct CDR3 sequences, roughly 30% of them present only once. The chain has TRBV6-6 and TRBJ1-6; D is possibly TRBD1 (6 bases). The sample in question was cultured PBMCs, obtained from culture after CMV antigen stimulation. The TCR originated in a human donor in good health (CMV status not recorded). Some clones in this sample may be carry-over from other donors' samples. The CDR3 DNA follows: TGTGCCACCCTCGGGGGGGCAGATGTCGGTTCACCCCTCCACTTT. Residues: CATLGGADVGSPLHF.